This T cell receptor (beta chain) was recorded in a study of T cell responses to AZD1222 COVID-19 vaccine. Overall study results and limits: Regions 160-218 and 743-854 dominated among vaccine-associated CD4 TCRs spanning spike. Donors were mostly white British, more females; clonal diversity possibly underestimated.

Using immunoSEQ multiplex PCR, the repertoire was profiled, and TCRdb retains in-frame clones only, with some absent. The sample has some 86,000 clones; around nine tenths are singletons. V was trimmed by 1 base and J by 5 bases, leaving 17 bases between them. The CDR3 is made up of 17 amino acids. Germline CDR1 and CDR2: SGHTA and FQGNSA. In regard to this clone: No antigen is known for it.

Investigators merged groups given second doses at roughly 4 or roughly 12 weeks. The source material was peripheral blood, sampled 28 days after the second AZD1222 dose. The sequence was collected from an adult who received the AZD1222 COVID-19 vaccine. The genes are TRBV7-2 and TRBJ2-2, with D possibly matching TRBD1 (5 bases). CDR3 amino acids: CASSLDRAGYRTGELFF. The CDR3 region has the DNA TGTGCCAGCAGCTTAGATCGGGCAGGGTACCGGACCGGGGAGCTGTTTTTT. Full variable domain (rest looked up from reference TRBV7-2 and TRBJ2-2): GAGVSQSPSNKVTEKGKDVELRCDPISGHTALYWYRQSLGQGLEFLIYFQGNSAPDKSGLPSDRFSAERTGGSVSTLTIQRTQQEDSAVYLCASSLDRAGYRTGELFFGEGSRLTVL.